Given below is one TCR beta chain in context. Its ends do not fully match the called genes, so a read error is possible. RNA transcripts were the template for amplifying TCR beta CDR3 regions. A set of HTBI primers served as the primers for a first-round RT-PCR of the TCR CDR3. TCRdb independently ran MiXCR on the multiplex PCR reads; one entry per CDR3 protein. There are roughly 630,000 distinct CDR3 sequences in the sample; around 16% occur only once, and around 6.6% lies in the top ten. Germline CDR1 SSHAT, CDR2 FNYEAQ (reference sequence). The CDR3 length is 19 residues. This record comes from a study of T cells in Graves' hyperthyroidism and ophthalmopathy. The diagnoses drew upon clinical symptoms, serum thyroxine and TRAb, thyroid ultrasound and orbital computed tomography.

The chain combines TRBV7-7 with TRBJ2-2; 11 positions agree with TRBD2. Material: blood. The sequence derives from a woman aged 25 to 39 with Graves' hyperthyroidism. CDR3 nucleotide sequence: TGTGCTAGCAGCGTGAACTGGCGGGGGCTAGCGGGAGGCCCCGGGGAGCTGTTTTTT. It is translated as CASSVNWRGLAGGPGELFF. Variable domain in full (rest from reference TRBV7-7 and TRBJ2-2): GAGVSQSPRYKVTKRGQDVTLRCDPISSHATLYWYQQALGQGPEFLTYFNYEAQPDKSGLPSDRFSAERPEGSISTLTIQRTEQRDSAMYRCASSVNWRGLAGGPGELFFGEGSRLTVL.